Below, one T cell receptor beta chain is given with its context. This sample is drawn from a study of blood T cell repertoires in COVID-19. Study overall: There were acute and convalescent COVID-19 samples, and they came from the United States, Italy and Spain. Sources were T cells, B-cell-depleted T cells, or PBMCs; the material itself was cDNA or gDNA.

The germline V gene encodes CDR1 SGDLS and CDR2 YYNGEE. Trimming cost V 0 bases and J 7 bases, with 16 bases left between them. The length of the CDR3 is 15 residues. TCRdb's copy holds only in-frame clones and misses some; the assay was immunoSEQ multiplex PCR. The sample lists approximately 260,000 clones, more than 60% occurring once. This receptor was taken from a woman aged 40 to 49 with active or convalescent COVID-19. The source material was peripheral blood. This chain uses TRBV9 with TRBJ1-2; D is possibly TRBD1 (6 bases). The CDR3 DNA sequence: TGTGCCAGCAGCGTAGGCGGGGGCAGCCTCGGTGGCTACACCTTC. Translating it yields CASSVGGGSLGGYTF.